This record looks at one TCR beta chain sequence and its context. Reverse transcription of extracted RNA yielded cDNA, which provided the sequencing template. Sequencing was performed with immunoSEQ multiplex PCR; in TCRdb, only in-frame clones are kept and a portion is missing. Of about 100,000 clones listed, roughly 55% are singletons. Trimming removed 5 bases from V and 5 bases from J, with 9 bases in between. The V gene's germline CDR1 is MNHEY and CDR2 SVGAGI. CDR3 size: 12 residues. The data stem from a study of CD8+ T cells in alopecia areata. Material for sequencing was NKG2D-low CD8+ T cells sorted from blood. The rearrangement links TRBV6-5 to TRBJ1-1; weak D call: TRBD1 (5 bases). The clonotype originates from a human donor with alopecia areata. In nucleotides, the CDR3 is TGTGCCAGCAGTCCAACAGGTACTGAAGCTTTCTTT. Protein product: CASSPTGTEAFF.